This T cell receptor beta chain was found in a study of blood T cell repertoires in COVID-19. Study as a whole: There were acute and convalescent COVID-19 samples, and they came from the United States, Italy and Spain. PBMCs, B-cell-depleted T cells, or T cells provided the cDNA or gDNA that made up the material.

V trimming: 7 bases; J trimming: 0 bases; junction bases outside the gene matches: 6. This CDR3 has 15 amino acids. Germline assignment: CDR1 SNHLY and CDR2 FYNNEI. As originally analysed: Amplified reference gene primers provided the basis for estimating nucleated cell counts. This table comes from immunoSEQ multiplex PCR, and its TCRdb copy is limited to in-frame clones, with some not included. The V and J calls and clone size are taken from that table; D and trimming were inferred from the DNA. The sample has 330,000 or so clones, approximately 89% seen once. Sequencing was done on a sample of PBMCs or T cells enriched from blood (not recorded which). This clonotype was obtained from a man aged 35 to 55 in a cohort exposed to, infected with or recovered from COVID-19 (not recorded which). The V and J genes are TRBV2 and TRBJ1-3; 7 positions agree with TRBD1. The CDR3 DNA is TGTGCCAGCATCATACAGGGGTTCTCTGGAAACACCATATATTTT. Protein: CASIIQGFSGNTIYF.